There are a few counts of the clone carrying this T cell receptor beta chain. Its matching antigen is unknown. The data belong to a study of beta chain features in type 1 diabetes. The study, taken as a whole, reports: In cDNA sequencing, cells with high TCR expression could be over-represented. Insertions were fewer and deletions more numerous at VDJ junctions in type 1 diabetes patients.

Reverse transcription of all isolated RNA meant that expressed TCRB transcripts were sequenced. Each sample of naive, central memory or regulatory T cells had, on average, roughly 3.5 million reads. Clones were sequenced by immunoSEQ multiplex PCR, and TCRdb holds only the in-frame ones, with some missing. The sample yields about 130,000 clones, around a tenth seen once. From germline, CDR1 is LGHNA and CDR2 YSLEER. V gave up 1 base and J gave up 4 bases, with 11 bases separating them. There are 14 residues in the CDR3. The collection from each donor was one heparinised blood draw averaging about 110 mL.

This chain connects TRBV4-3 to TRBJ2-7; D might be TRBD1 (6 bases). The clonotype comes from a man aged 18-30 years in good health. The sequencing input was central memory CD4+ T cells from blood. The CDR3 DNA reads TGCGCCAGCAGCCAAGCGTCCAGGGGTTACGAGCAGTACTTC. Translated, it gives CASSQASRGYEQYF.